The 18 T cell receptor beta chains listed next were all sequenced from one sample in a study of metastatic and nonmetastatic thyroid tumors. Via MiXCR, TCRdb re-called the PCR reads. The top ten hold approximately 10% of the sample, which has roughly 13,000 clones, more than 20% seen once. Not a single patient had been given any form of treatment at any point before undergoing thyroid surgery. Sequenced sample: tumor tissue. These receptors were taken from a female donor with papillary thyroid cancer or a benign thyroid nodule (not recorded which). Some clones in this sample may be carry-over from other donors' samples.

The chain carries TRBV27 and TRBJ2-5; 12 bases map to TRBD1. Germline V gene sequence: CDR1 MNHEY, CDR2 SMNVEV (reference sequence). The ends lost 2 bases at V and 7 bases at J; junction bases unmatched: 5. CDR3 size: 15 residues. The CDR3 spells CASSLGDRGLGTQYF. As DNA, the CDR3 is TGTGCCAGCAGTTTAGGGGACAGGGGGCTCGGGACCCAGTACTTC.

This sequence joins TRBV29-1 and TRBJ1-2, with TRBD1 identical over 9 bases. This CDR3 comprises 11 residues. Germline loops: CDR1 SQVTM, CDR2 ANQGSEA. V lost 7 bases to trimming and J lost 6 bases; unmatched junction nucleotides: 3. The CDR3 loop is CSARQGDGYTF. The CDR3 DNA follows: TGCAGCGCCCGACAGGGGGATGGCTACACCTTC.

Concerning this clone: This clone may be a read error of a much larger clone one base away. The V call is TRBV20-1, the J call TRBJ1-1, with D unclear. Germline CDR1 and CDR2: DFQATT and SNEGSKA (reference sequence). Between the trimmed V and J ends, which lost 0 bases and 10 bases, there was a span of 9 bases. The CDR3 contains 11 residues. The CDR3 DNA follows: TGCAGTGCTAGAGAGGGGTGGGGAGCTTTCTTT. Its protein is CSAREGWGAFF.

This clone was observed many times. This chain links TRBV29-1 with TRBJ1-2, with 8 bases lining up with TRBD1. The CDR3 runs 13 residues. J gave up 4 bases and V 5 bases, and 6 bases lay outside the gene matches. Germline assignment: CDR1 SQVTM and CDR2 ANQGSEA. CDR3 loop: CSVRQGASYGYTF. For the CDR3, the DNA is TGCAGCGTTCGCCAGGGGGCTAGCTATGGCTACACCTTC.

This clone was counted ten times or more. A read error may produce the germline difference seen at one junction end. This chain uses TRBV3-1 with TRBJ2-1; possibly TRBD2 for D (6 bases). The germline CDR1 and CDR2 sequences are LGHDT and YNNKEL (reference sequence). The CDR3 covers 15 residues. The CDR3 region has the DNA TGTGCCAGCAGTTCCACCCGGGACTTTTACAATAAGCAGTTCTTC. Its translation is CASSSTRDFYNKQFF.

This clone counts as medium-sized. The rearrangement links TRBV29-1 to TRBJ1-1, with D perhaps TRBD1 (6 bases). This CDR3 spans 13 amino acids. Trimming took 1 base from V and 7 from J, leaving 13 bases between them. The V gene's germline CDR1 is SQVTM and CDR2 ANQGSEA. The CDR3 DNA sequence: TGCAGCGTTGAAGGAGGACAGCAATATGAAGCTTTCTTT. Residues: CSVEGGQQYEAFF.

By sample fraction, this clone is medium-sized. The genes are TRBV11-1 and TRBJ2-1; 11 bases agree with TRBD2. The V segment lost 6 bases and the J segment 3 bases; nucleotides outside the gene matches: 13. CDR1 is SGHAT and CDR2 is FQDESV in the germline V gene (reference sequence). The CDR3 length is 18 residues. The CDR3 nucleotides are TGTGCCAGCAGTCGGGGACTAGCGGCCTTACTAGGCTACAATGAGCAGTTCTTC. Translating gives CASSRGLAALLGYNEQFF.

This clone showed up just a few times. V and J are TRBV9 and TRBJ2-7; D remains ambiguous. CDR1 SGDLS and CDR2 YYNGEE come from the germline V gene. The CDR3 totals 13 residues. The V end lost 7 bases, the J end lost 8 bases, and 19 bases lay between the germline ends. CDR3: CASSRPGAYQQYF. The CDR3 DNA sequence: TGTGCCAGCTCACGCCCAGGTGCCTATCAGCAGTACTTC.

The table lists this clone with a few counts. No conserved phenylalanine or tryptophan is present at the end of the CDR3, so a read error is the likely explanation. The chain recombines TRBV24-1 with TRBJ2-3; no clear D. The germline gives CDR1 KGHDR, CDR2 SFDVKD. The V and J ends lost 7 bases and 2 bases respectively, with 12 bases between them. This CDR3 comprises 14 residues. CDR3 nucleotides: TGTGCCACCAGCGACATGATTAACACAGATACGCAGTATCTT. Translating it yields CATSDMINTDTQYL.

V gene TRBV5-1 combines with J gene TRBJ2-6; D not certain. Trimming stripped 0 bases from V and 7 bases from J, with 17 bases between. The CDR3 has 17 residues. CDR1 and CDR2 (germline): SGHRS, YFSETQ. The CDR3 DNA reads as TGCGCCAGCAGCTTGGGGGTTGGGGTCTCTCGTGCCAACGTCCTGACTTTC. Its translation is CASSLGVGVSRANVLTF.

The chain links TRBV9 to TRBJ1-1; 9 nucleotides align to TRBD1. The CDR3 sequence is 17 residues long. Germline V gene data show CDR1 as SGDLS and CDR2 as YYNGEE. With V trimmed by 5 bases and J by 1 base, 12 bases remained unmatched. CDR3 protein: CASRDYTGGAGNTEAFF. The CDR3, as DNA: TGTGCCAGCAGAGATTACACAGGGGGCGCAGGGAACACTGAAGCTTTCTTT.

This chain links TRBV20-1 with TRBJ2-1; 7 bases align to TRBD2. V lost 0 bases, J lost 2 bases, and 7 bases stayed unmatched. The CDR3 length is 16 residues. CDR1 and CDR2 from the germline V gene are DFQATT and SNEGSKA (reference sequence). The CDR3 reads CSAREDGGRAYNEQFF. CDR3 bases: TGCAGTGCTAGAGAGGACGGAGGGAGGGCCTACAATGAGCAGTTCTTC.

The chain combines TRBV11-1 with TRBJ2-3; 8 bases align to TRBD2. J lost 7 bases, V lost 5 bases, and 20 bases had no gene match. Per germline, CDR1 SGHAT and CDR2 FQDESV (reference sequence). The CDR3 loop spans 18 amino acids. As DNA, the CDR3 is TGTGCCAGCAGCCCCGGTATTGGTTCAAGCGGGAGTGGGTATACGCAGTATTTT. Its translation is CASSPGIGSSGSGYTQYF.

The gene calls are TRBV6-2 or TRBV6-3 and TRBJ1-2, with D perhaps TRBD1 (5 bases). V shed 6 bases and J shed 1 base, with 9 bases lying between them. This CDR3 is 13 amino acids long. CDR1 and CDR2 from the germline V gene are MNHEY and SVGEGT. The CDR3 is CASSQQVNYGYTF. Written as DNA, the CDR3 is TGTGCCAGCAGCCAACAGGTTAACTATGGCTACACCTTC.

This clone was seen ten or more times. The rearrangement links TRBV4-1 to TRBJ1-5; D call uncertain. Germline V gene sequence: CDR1 MGHRA, CDR2 YSYEKL. This CDR3 spans 13 amino acids. V lost 6 bases and J 5 bases, leaving 11 bases between the germline ends. The CDR3: CASSRWRDQPQHF. In DNA form, the CDR3 reads TGCGCCAGCAGTCGGTGGAGGGATCAGCCCCAGCATTTT.

This clone was seen many times. V is TRBV5-1 and J is TRBJ2-2, with D perhaps TRBD1 or TRBD2 (5 bases each). Trimming took 0 bases from V and 15 from J, leaving 12 bases between them. Germline V CDR1 and CDR2: SGHRS, YFSETQ. This CDR3 comprises 12 residues. Here the CDR3 reads CASSLEGPAVFF. CDR3 nucleotide sequence: TGCGCCAGCAGCTTGGAGGGACCTGCGGTGTTTTTT.

V is TRBV11-1 and J is TRBJ2-1; 7 bases fit TRBD2. The CDR3 contains 16 residues. Germline V lookup: CDR1 SGHAT, CDR2 FQDESV (reference sequence). J gave up 1 base and V 4 bases, and 7 bases lay outside the gene matches. Here the CDR3 DNA reads TGTGCCAGCAGCTCGACTAGCCTTAGATCCTACAATGAGCAGTTCTTC. Amino acids: CASSSTSLRSYNEQFF.

This clone came up many times. This chain links TRBV29-1 with TRBJ2-3; TRBD2 is a possible D gene (6 bases). The CDR3 length is 14 residues. V was cut by 6 bases and J by 3 bases, with 16 bases left in between. Germline values: CDR1 SQVTM, CDR2 ANQGSEA. In DNA, the CDR3 is TGCAGCGTGATGCCCGGAGGAGGGACAGATACGCAGTATTTT. Protein product: CSVMPGGGTDTQYF.